A selection of T cell receptor beta chains follows, all from one sample in a study of sequential checkpoint blockade in melanoma. Sequencing used immunoSEQ multiplex PCR; TCRdb keeps in-frame clones, though not all of them. The data contain 1,000 to 1,500 clones, approximately 68% of them singletons. Here the sequenced sample was CD8+ T cells sorted from blood (inferred from file names), taken from a patient given nivolumab and ipilimumab in sequence. The origin of the receptors is a human donor with melanoma. The CDR3 runs from the conserved cysteine through the conserved F or W. D genes are given only for firm matches. Size is omitted from some rows. Given values are once, few, many or a class for expanded clones.

clone_size,d_call,j_call,v_call,cdr3_aa,cdr3_nt
.,.,TRBJ2-7,TRBV29-1,CSVMTTGSSYEQYF,TGCAGCGTTATGACAACGGGAAGCTCCTACGAGCAGTACTTC
.,TRBD2,TRBJ2-2,TRBV6-5,CASTLTSGMGELFF,TGTGCCAGCACTTTGACTAGCGGGATGGGGGAGCTGTTTTTT
few,TRBD2,TRBJ2-1,TRBV28,CASSAGGLENEQFF,TGTGCCAGCTCCGCGGGAGGTCTGGAGAATGAGCAGTTCTTC
.,.,TRBJ2-6,TRBV6-9,CASSRGMPYDKSRANVLTF,TGTGCCAGCAGTAGGGGAATGCCTTACGACAAAAGTCGGGCCAACGTCCTGACTTTC
.,TRBD1,TRBJ1-2,TRBV27,CASSLRTGWGYTF,TGTGCCAGCAGTTTACGGACAGGGTGGGGCTACACCTTC
.,.,TRBJ1-2,TRBV21-1,CASSNRVRESGYGYTF,TGTGCCAGCAGTAACAGGGTCAGGGAATCTGGCTATGGCTACACCTTC
.,TRBD1,TRBJ2-7,TRBV13,CASSDRDTNYEQYF,TGTGCCAGCAGCGACAGGGATACGAACTACGAGCAGTACTTC
few,.,TRBJ1-1,TRBV10-1,CASSPPCRAFF,TGCGCCAGCAGTCCTCCATGTAGAGCTTTCTTT
few,.,TRBJ2-7,TRBV15,CSNSRDASIAYEQYF,TGTTCCAACAGCAGAGATGCTAGCATCGCATACGAGCAGTACTTC
.,TRBD1,TRBJ1-2,TRBV28,CASSFAGGSYGYTF,TGTGCCAGCAGTTTCGCAGGGGGCAGCTATGGCTACACCTTC
few,TRBD1,TRBJ1-1,TRBV19,CASSLGQGNTEAFF,TGTGCCAGTAGCCTAGGACAGGGGAACACTGAAGCTTTCTTT
.,TRBD2,TRBJ2-1,TRBV4-1,CASSQDLAGGPGNEQFF,TGCGCCAGCAGCCAAGATCTAGCGGGAGGGCCGGGGAATGAGCAGTTCTTC
few,.,TRBJ1-2,TRBV28,CASKWATPLANYGYTF,TGTGCCAGCAAGTGGGCCACCCCGTTAGCTAACTATGGCTACACCTTC
.,.,TRBJ2-7,TRBV7-3,CASSLTYSSEQYF,TGTGCCAGCAGCTTAACGTACTCATCCGAGCAGTACTTC
.,TRBD2,TRBJ2-7,TRBV6-1,CASREAGTSGSRNEQYF,TGTGCCAGCAGAGAAGCCGGGACTAGCGGGAGTCGGAACGAGCAGTACTTC
.,.,TRBJ2-7,TRBV5-4,CASSLGARGVTSYEQYF,TGTGCCAGCAGCTTAGGGGCTCGCGGGGTAACATCCTACGAGCAGTACTTC
.,.,TRBJ2-7,TRBV5-1,CASSPGTLNYEQYF,TGCGCCAGCAGCCCAGGGACACTGAACTACGAGCAGTACTTC
.,.,TRBJ2-1,TRBV21-1,CASRSIVATHSDNEQFF,TGTGCCAGCAGGTCAATTGTAGCTACACATTCCGACAATGAGCAGTTCTTC
.,TRBD1,TRBJ2-7,TRBV6-6,CASGDRADEQYF,TGTGCCAGTGGGGACAGGGCCGACGAGCAGTACTTC
.,TRBD1,TRBJ1-1,TRBV15,CATSSFTGDPEAFF,TGTGCCACCAGCAGCTTCACAGGGGACCCCGAAGCTTTCTTT
few,.,TRBJ1-4,TRBV7-8,CASSFLDRWDEKLFF,TGTGCCAGCAGCTTTTTAGACAGGTGGGACGAAAAACTGTTTTTT
few,TRBD1,TRBJ2-1,TRBV19,CASSSGQGWGNEQFF,TGTGCCAGTAGTTCCGGACAGGGATGGGGCAATGAGCAGTTCTTC
.,TRBD1,TRBJ2-7,TRBV30,CAWSGYGQGLRF,TGTGCCTGGAGTGGATATGGACAGGGACTTCGCTTC
.,.,TRBJ2-1,TRBV5-1,CASSLDYSSYNEQFF,TGCGCCAGCAGCTTGGATTATAGCTCCTACAATGAGCAGTTCTTC
.,.,TRBJ1-1,TRBV5-1,CASSLQINTEAFF,TGCGCCAGCAGCTTGCAGATTAACACTGAAGCTTTCTTT
.,.,TRBJ2-7,TRBV11-3,CASSAGSSYEQYF,TGTGCCAGCAGCGCCGGGTCCTCCTACGAGCAGTACTTC
.,.,TRBJ2-7,TRBV5-1,CASSHGGRGEYF,TGCGCCAGCAGCCACGGTGGCAGGGGGGAGTACTTC
.,TRBD2,TRBJ2-7,TRBV2,CASGLAGIYEQYF,TGTGCCTCGGGACTAGCGGGAATCTACGAGCAGTACTTC
.,.,TRBJ2-5,TRBV10-1,CASSGSIVETQYF,TGCGCCAGCAGTGGATCTATCGTGGAGACCCAGTACTTC
.,TRBD1,TRBJ2-7,TRBV6-5,CASSYNGQGSYEQYF,TGTGCCAGCAGTTACAACGGACAGGGGTCCTACGAGCAGTACTTC
.,TRBD2,TRBJ2-7,TRBV28,CASSSTSGGVYEQYF,TGTGCCAGCAGTTCGACTAGCGGGGGTGTCTACGAGCAGTACTTC
.,.,TRBJ1-5,TRBV6-5,CASSSSVTQPQHF,TGTGCCAGCAGCTCTAGTGTAACTCAGCCCCAGCATTTT
.,.,TRBJ2-6,TRBV28,CASRDSGSGANVLTF,TGTGCCAGCAGAGACTCAGGGTCTGGGGCCAACGTCCTGACTTTC
.,.,TRBJ2-7,TRBV27,CASSLLSSYEQYF,TGTGCCAGCAGTTTGTTGAGCTCCTACGAGCAGTACTTC
.,TRBD1,TRBJ1-1,TRBV9,CASSDSGTGGIEAFF,TGTGCCAGCAGCGACTCCGGGACAGGGGGCATTGAAGCTTTCTTT
few,.,TRBJ1-5,TRBV19,CASSFPGPIQPQHF,TGTGCCAGTAGTTTTCCAGGGCCTATTCAGCCCCAGCATTTT
.,.,TRBJ1-2,TRBV15,CATSREYLREEGYTF,TGTGCCACCAGCAGAGAGTACCTGAGGGAGGAGGGCTACACCTTC
.,.,TRBJ1-1,TRBV6-4,CASSDSAGGGTEAFF,TGTGCCAGCAGTGACTCGGCTGGGGGAGGAACTGAAGCTTTCTTT
.,TRBD1,TRBJ1-5,TRBV15,CATSRGQGAQPQHF,TGTGCCACCAGCAGAGGACAGGGCGCTCAGCCCCAGCATTTT
.,.,TRBJ2-7,TRBV19,CASSMAVSYEQYF,TGTGCCAGTAGTATGGCCGTCTCCTACGAGCAGTACTTC
.,TRBD1,TRBJ1-1,TRBV19,CASRPGTGGLNTEAFF,TGTGCCAGTAGGCCCGGGACAGGGGGTTTGAACACTGAAGCTTTCTTT
.,.,TRBJ2-3,TRBV14,CASSQEADGQDTQYF,TGTGCCAGCAGCCAAGAGGCAGATGGGCAAGATACGCAGTATTTT
.,.,TRBJ2-7,TRBV11-2,CASSFAGRPYF,TGTGCCAGCAGCTTTGCGGGGCGTCCGTACTTC
few,.,TRBJ2-7,TRBV5-6,CASSLVQSHEQYF,TGTGCCAGCAGCTTGGTACAGTCCCACGAGCAGTACTTC
.,.,TRBJ1-2,TRBV19,CASSIGTDYTF,TGTGCCAGTAGTATTGGGACTGATTACACCTTC
few,TRBD1,TRBJ2-7,TRBV27,CASSGQDASYEQYF,TGTGCCAGCAGCGGACAGGATGCCTCCTACGAGCAGTACTTC
.,.,TRBJ2-7,TRBV19,CASSPFAGAQTFYEQYF,TGTGCCAGTAGCCCCTTCGCGGGGGCACAGACCTTCTACGAGCAGTACTTC
few,.,TRBJ2-7,TRBV11-2,CASSLGRAGVTYEQYF,TGTGCCAGCAGCTTAGGAAGAGCAGGGGTCACCTACGAGCAGTACTTC
.,.,TRBJ2-7,TRBV7-7,CASSLTLGAEQYF,TGTGCTAGCAGCTTGACCCTAGGGGCCGAGCAGTACTTC
.,TRBD1,TRBJ2-1,TRBV7-9,CASSLSGQGYNEQFF,TGTGCCAGCAGCTTATCGGGACAGGGTTACAATGAGCAGTTCTTC
.,.,TRBJ2-7,TRBV4-1,CASSPDWGEQYF,TGCGCCAGCAGCCCGGACTGGGGCGAGCAGTACTTC
.,TRBD1,TRBJ2-7,TRBV7-2,CASSFGTGSYEQYF,TGTGCCAGCAGCTTTGGGACAGGGAGTTACGAGCAGTACTTC
.,TRBD1,TRBJ2-7,TRBV2,CASSGVQGDNEQYF,TGTGCCAGCAGCGGAGTACAGGGGGACAACGAGCAGTACTTC
.,.,TRBJ2-6,TRBV7-9,CASSFVQTSYSGANVLTF,TGTGCCAGCAGCTTTGTACAGACATCTTACTCTGGGGCCAACGTCCTGACTTTC
once,TRBD2,TRBJ2-7,TRBV25-1,CASTTSAFYEQYF,TGTGCCAGCACGACTAGCGCTTTCTACGAGCAGTACTTC
.,TRBD2,TRBJ2-7,TRBV27,CASSLERESSYEQYF,TGTGCCAGCAGTTTAGAGCGGGAGAGCTCCTACGAGCAGTACTTC
few,.,TRBJ2-7,TRBV5-1,CASSSGTLTYEQYF,TGCGCCAGCAGCTCCGGGACTCTTACCTACGAGCAGTACTTC
.,.,TRBJ1-1,TRBV15,CATSRPYRDKLRLAFF,TGTGCCACCAGCAGACCGTACCGGGACAAACTTCGACTAGCTTTCTTT
.,TRBD1,TRBJ2-1,TRBV5-6,CASSLTGGVSYNEQFF,TGTGCCAGCAGCTTGACAGGGGGTGTCTCCTACAATGAGCAGTTCTTC